This T cell receptor beta chain was documented in a study of blood T cell repertoires in COVID-19. J lost 11 bases, V lost 1 base, and 9 bases had no gene match. The CDR3 is 14 amino acids. Germline-derived CDR1 and CDR2 are SGHTA and FQGNSA. Method: immunoSEQ multiplex PCR; TCRdb's copy keeps in-frame clones and lacks some. The sample shows 95,000 to 150,000 clones, around nine tenths of them seen only once. The sequenced sample was peripheral blood. J is TRBJ1-2 and V is TRBV7-2; TRBD1 matches at 8 bases. The clonotype originates from a man aged 50-59 years with COVID-19, enrolled during active disease. CDR3 in amino acids: CASSLGDGQGTYTF. The CDR3 DNA reads TGTGCCAGCAGCTTAGGGGATGGACAGGGAACATACACCTTC. Supplemented by reference TRBV7-2 and TRBJ1-2, the full variable domain reads GAGVSQSPSNKVTEKGKDVELRCDPISGHTALYWYRQSLGQGLEFLIYFQGNSAPDKSGLPSDRFSAERTGGSVSTLTIQRTQQEDSAVYLCASSLGDGQGTYTFGSGTRLTVV.